These 14 T cell receptor beta chains share one sample of origin, sequenced in a study of somatic mutations in cytotoxic T cells in rheumatoid arthritis. Some clones are missing from TCRdb's copy, which holds only in-frame ones; the method was immunoSEQ multiplex PCR. The table has more than 13,000 clones, 72% seen once; the top ten hold 10%. The sample was CD8+ T cells sorted from blood. These receptors were collected from an adult with rheumatoid arthritis.

This clone occurred once. The chain's CDR3 is CASSGNIHDSNQPQHF. The CDR3 nucleotides read TGTGCCAGCAGCGGGAACATCCACGATAGCAATCAGCCCCAGCATTTT. The J gene is TRBJ1-5, the V gene TRBV7-9; D is unclear. This CDR3 comprises 16 residues. Germline CDR1 is SEHNR and CDR2 is FQNEAQ (reference sequence). The germline V and J ends were trimmed by 5 bases and 0 bases, with 14 bases remaining between them.

This clone was found a few times. This chain connects TRBV5-1 to TRBJ1-2; TRBD1 is a possible D gene (5 bases). The germline V gene has CDR1 SGHRS and CDR2 YFSETQ. The V end lost 1 base, the J end lost 4 bases, and 17 bases lay between the germline ends. This CDR3 comprises 16 residues. The CDR3 DNA reads as TGCGCCAGCAGCTTGTGGCAGGGAGGGTATGGCTATGGCTACACCTTC. The encoded protein is CASSLWQGGYGYGYTF.

CDR3 sequence (DNA): TGTGCCAGCAGTTACTCAGTTGCAAGGCTCTATGGCTACACCTTC. Amino acid sequence: CASSYSVARLYGYTF. V is TRBV6-5 and J is TRBJ1-2; D unresolved. V lost 0 bases and J lost 4, with 12 bases in between. Germline CDR1 reads MNHEY; CDR2 reads SVGAGI. The CDR3 is 15 amino acids.

The chain combines TRBV4-1 with TRBJ1-6; 7 nucleotides line up with TRBD1. This CDR3 is 15 amino acids long. The junction had 7 bases not matched to a gene; V was cut back by 1 base and J by 10 bases. Germline-derived CDR1 and CDR2 are MGHRA and YSYEKL. The chain's CDR3 is CASSQVDREGSPLHF. CDR3 in DNA: TGCGCCAGCAGCCAAGTTGACAGGGAAGGGTCACCCCTCCACTTT.

This clone is a singleton in its sample. The chain combines TRBV19 with TRBJ1-2; a possible D gene is TRBD1 (6 bases). Trimming left V 5 bases short and J 4 bases short, with 14 bases between. Germline V lookup: CDR1 LNHDA, CDR2 SQIVND (reference sequence). The CDR3 length is 14 residues. CDR3 sequence (DNA): TGTGCCAGTAGTGCGGACAGACGCGGCTATGGCTACACCTTC. Translation gives CASSADRRGYGYTF.

CDR3 DNA sequence: TGTGCCAGCCAGCAGGGGATCTACGAGCAGTACTTC. This translates into CASQQGIYEQYF. The rearrangement uses TRBV2 and TRBJ2-7, with a weak D call TRBD1 (6 bases). Trimming left V 8 bases short and J 3 bases short, with 11 bases between. The CDR3 has 12 residues. In germline, CDR1 is SNHLY, CDR2 FYNNEI.

This clone was detected a few times. The V and J genes are TRBV10-3 and TRBJ1-2, with a tentative D call TRBD1 (5 bases). The V end lost 11 bases, the J end lost 4 bases, and 17 bases lay between the germline ends. CDR3 size: 13 residues. CDR1 ENHRY and CDR2 SYGVKD come from the germline V gene. CDR3 region: CAATDSTRYGYTF. Here the CDR3 DNA reads TGTGCCGCCACCGACAGTACGCGCTATGGCTACACCTTC.

This chain joins TRBV7-6 and TRBJ2-7, with TRBD1 matching over 9 bases. Looked up from germline, CDR1 is SGHVS and CDR2 is FNYEAQ. The CDR3 contains 15 residues. Trimming removed 1 base from V and 5 bases from J; junction bases left unmatched: 6. The CDR3 spells CASSLETGGFNEQYF. As DNA, the CDR3 is TGTGCCAGCAGCTTAGAGACAGGGGGATTTAACGAGCAGTACTTC.

CDR3 sequence: CASSLAGGRPNTGELFF. Here the CDR3 DNA reads TGTGCCAGCAGCTTAGCGGGGGGGAGACCGAACACCGGGGAGCTGTTTTTT. This sequence joins TRBV7-6 and TRBJ2-2; 7 positions match TRBD2. With V trimmed by 0 bases and J by 0 bases, 4 bases remained unmatched. Germline CDR1 and CDR2: SGHVS and FNYEAQ. The CDR3 runs 17 residues.

The chain is built from TRBV18 and TRBJ1-2, with 11 bases identical to TRBD1. Unmatched junction bases numbered 8, after V lost 0 bases and J lost 5 bases. CDR1 and CDR2 (germline): KGHSH, LQKENI. The CDR3 loop spans 17 amino acids. In DNA form, the CDR3 reads TGTGCCAGCTCACCACCCCCCGGACAGGGGGCTTGGTATGGCTACACCTTC. Amino acid sequence: CASSPPPGQGAWYGYTF.

The rearrangement links TRBV6-6 to TRBJ1-1; no clear D gene. The CDR3 spans 15 residues. CDR1 is MNHNY, CDR2 SVGAGI, per germline (reference sequence). The V and J ends lost 5 bases and 4 bases respectively, with 17 bases between them. The DNA for the CDR3 is TGTGCCAGCAGTCACCTACCGCGGATCAGCACTGAAGCTTTCTTT. This sequence encodes CASSHLPRISTEAFF.

The rearrangement uses TRBV15 and TRBJ2-1; possibly TRBD1 or TRBD2 for D (6 bases each). The CDR3 loop spans 19 amino acids. V was pared by 4 bases and J by 3 bases, with 25 bases between. Germline loops: CDR1 LNHNV, CDR2 YYDKDF (reference sequence). The CDR3 coding sequence is TGTGCCACCAGCACCCATCAAGGAGGGGGGCCATCTTTCTACAATGAGCAGTTCTTC. It translates to CATSTHQGGGPSFYNEQFF.

This clone was counted only a few times. The chain is built from TRBV4-1 and TRBJ2-7, with TRBD1 matching 7 bases. This CDR3 region has 12 residues. CDR1 and CDR2 (germline): MGHRA, YSYEKL. V was clipped by 4 bases and J by 6 bases; unmatched bases: 3. The CDR3: CASSPTGTEQYF. The CDR3 DNA reads TGCGCCAGCAGCCCGACAGGGACCGAGCAGTACTTC.

This chain uses TRBV4-3 with TRBJ1-2; D might be TRBD1 (5 bases). This CDR3 has 14 amino acids. CDR1 is LGHNA and CDR2 is YSLEER in the germline V gene. Trimming stripped 1 base from V and 6 bases from J, with 12 bases between. This chain's CDR3 is CASSQVGRVDGYTF. CDR3 DNA: TGCGCCAGCAGCCAAGTCGGCAGGGTGGATGGCTACACCTTC.